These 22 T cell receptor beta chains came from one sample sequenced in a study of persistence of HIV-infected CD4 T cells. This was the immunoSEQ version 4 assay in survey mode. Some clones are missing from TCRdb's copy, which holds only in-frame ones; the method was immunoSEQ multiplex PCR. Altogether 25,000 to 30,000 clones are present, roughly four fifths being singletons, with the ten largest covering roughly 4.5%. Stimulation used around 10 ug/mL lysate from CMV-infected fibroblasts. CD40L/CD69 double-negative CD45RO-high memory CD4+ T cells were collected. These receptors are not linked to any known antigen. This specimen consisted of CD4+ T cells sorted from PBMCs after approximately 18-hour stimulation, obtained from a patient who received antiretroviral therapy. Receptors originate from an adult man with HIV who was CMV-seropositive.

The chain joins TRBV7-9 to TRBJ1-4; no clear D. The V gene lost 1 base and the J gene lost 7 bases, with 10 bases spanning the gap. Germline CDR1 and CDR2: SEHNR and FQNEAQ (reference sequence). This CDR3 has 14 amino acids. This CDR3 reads CASSLGVSGEKLFF. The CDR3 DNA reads TGTGCCAGCAGCTTAGGGGTTTCGGGTGAAAAACTGTTTTTT. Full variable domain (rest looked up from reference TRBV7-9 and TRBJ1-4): DTGVSQNPRHKITKRGQNVTFRCDPISEHNRLYWYRQTLGQGPEFLTYFQNEAQLEKSRLLSDRFSAERPKGSFSTLEIQRTEQGDSAMYLCASSLGVSGEKLFFGSGTQLSVL.

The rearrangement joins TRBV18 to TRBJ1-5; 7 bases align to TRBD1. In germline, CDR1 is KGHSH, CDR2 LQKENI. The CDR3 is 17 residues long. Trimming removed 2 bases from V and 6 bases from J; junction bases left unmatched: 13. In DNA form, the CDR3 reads TGTGCCAGCTCACCAAGGTATCGAACAGGGGAAGGTCAGCCCCAGCATTTT. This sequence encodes CASSPRYRTGEGQPQHF.

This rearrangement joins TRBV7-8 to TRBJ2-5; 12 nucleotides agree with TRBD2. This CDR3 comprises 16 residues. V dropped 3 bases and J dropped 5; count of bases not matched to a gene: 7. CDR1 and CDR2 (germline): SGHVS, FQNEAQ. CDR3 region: CASSLRTSGGSETQYF. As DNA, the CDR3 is TGTGCCAGCAGCTTGCGTACTAGCGGGGGGTCGGAGACCCAGTACTTC.

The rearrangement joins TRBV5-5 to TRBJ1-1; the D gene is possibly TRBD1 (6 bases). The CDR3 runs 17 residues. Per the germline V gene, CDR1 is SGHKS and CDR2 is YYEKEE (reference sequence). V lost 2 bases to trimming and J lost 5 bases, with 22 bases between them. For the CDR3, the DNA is TGTGCCAGCAGCTTTTCCGTAAGGTCCCGGGGGCTGACTGAAGCTTTCTTT. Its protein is CASSFSVRSRGLTEAFF.

The CDR3 region is CASTRAPTGELFF. CDR3 in DNA: TGTGCCAGCACCCGGGCCCCAACCGGGGAGCTGTTTTTT. The chain links TRBV12-3 or TRBV12-4 to TRBJ2-2; D is unclear. Deletions cut 7 bases from V and 5 bases from J, with 11 bases between. This CDR3 is 13 amino acids long.

The DNA of the CDR3 is TGTGCCAGCAGAGACGGCAGAGGCAACACTGAAGCTTTCTTT. Protein sequence: CASRDGRGNTEAFF. The chain carries TRBV7-3 and TRBJ1-1; D not resolved. Trimming removed 6 bases at V and 2 bases at J, with 13 bases between. This CDR3 region has 14 residues. Germline CDR1 reads SGHTA; CDR2 reads FQGTGA.

The CDR3 coding sequence is TGTGCCAGCAAGAGTGCGACTAATGAAAAACTGTTTTTT. Amino acids: CASKSATNEKLFF. V and J are TRBV28 and TRBJ1-4; no firm D call. Germline V CDR1 and CDR2: MDHEN, SYDVKM. The CDR3 is made up of 13 amino acids. Trimming took 7 bases from V and 2 from J, leaving 8 bases between them.

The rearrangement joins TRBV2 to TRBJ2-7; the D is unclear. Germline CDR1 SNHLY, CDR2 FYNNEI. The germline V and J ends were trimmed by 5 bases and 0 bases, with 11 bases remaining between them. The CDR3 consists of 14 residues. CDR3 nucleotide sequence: TGTGCCAGCAGTTTGGCAGTGAACTCCTACGAGCAGTACTTC. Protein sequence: CASSLAVNSYEQYF.

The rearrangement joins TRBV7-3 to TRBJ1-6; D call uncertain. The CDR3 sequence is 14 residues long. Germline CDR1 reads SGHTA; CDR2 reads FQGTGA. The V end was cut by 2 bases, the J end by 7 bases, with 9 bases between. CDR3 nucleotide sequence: TGTGCCAGCAGCTTAGAATCGGCCAATTCACCCCTCCACTTT. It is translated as CASSLESANSPLHF.

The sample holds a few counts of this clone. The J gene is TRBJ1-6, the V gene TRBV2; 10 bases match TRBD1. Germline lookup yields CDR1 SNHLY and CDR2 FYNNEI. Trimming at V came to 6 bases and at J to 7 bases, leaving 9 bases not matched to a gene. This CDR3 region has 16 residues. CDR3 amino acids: CASRGRDRGLNSPLHF. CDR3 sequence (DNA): TGTGCCAGCAGGGGCCGGGACAGGGGATTGAATTCACCCCTCCACTTT.

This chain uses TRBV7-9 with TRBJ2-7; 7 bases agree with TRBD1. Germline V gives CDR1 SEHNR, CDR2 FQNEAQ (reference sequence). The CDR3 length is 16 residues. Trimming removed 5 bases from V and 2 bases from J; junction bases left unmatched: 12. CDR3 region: CASSLPPLQGAYEQYF. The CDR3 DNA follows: TGTGCCAGCAGCCTCCCGCCCCTTCAGGGGGCCTACGAGCAGTACTTC. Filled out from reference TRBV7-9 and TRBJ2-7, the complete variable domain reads DTGVSQNPRHKITKRGQNVTFRCDPISEHNRLYWYRQTLGQGPEFLTYFQNEAQLEKSRLLSDRFSAERPKGSFSTLEIQRTEQGDSAMYLCASSLPPLQGAYEQYFGPGTRLTVT.

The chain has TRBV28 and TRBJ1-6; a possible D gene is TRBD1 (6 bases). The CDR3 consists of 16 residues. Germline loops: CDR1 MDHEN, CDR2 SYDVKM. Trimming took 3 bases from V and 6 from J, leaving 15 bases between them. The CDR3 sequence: CASSFPRRTANSPLHF. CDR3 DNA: TGTGCCAGCAGTTTTCCCCGCCGGACAGCTAATTCACCCCTCCACTTT. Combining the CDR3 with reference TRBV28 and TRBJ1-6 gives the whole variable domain DVKVTQSSRYLVKRTGEKVFLECVQDMDHENMFWYRQDPGLGLRLIYFSYDVKMKEKGDIPEGYSVSREKKERFSLILESASTNQTSMYLCASSFPRRTANSPLHFGNGTRLTVT.

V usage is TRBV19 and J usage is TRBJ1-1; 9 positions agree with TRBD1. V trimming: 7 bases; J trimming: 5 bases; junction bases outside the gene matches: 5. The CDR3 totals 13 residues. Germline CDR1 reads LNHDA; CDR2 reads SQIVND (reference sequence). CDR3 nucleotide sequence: TGTGCCAGTACCCTACAGGGGGCTACTGAAGCTTTCTTT. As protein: CASTLQGATEAFF.

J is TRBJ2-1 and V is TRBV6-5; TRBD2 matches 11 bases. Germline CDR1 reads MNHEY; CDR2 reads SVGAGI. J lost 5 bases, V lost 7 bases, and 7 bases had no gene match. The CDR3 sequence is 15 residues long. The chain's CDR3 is CASTFGTSGHNEQFF. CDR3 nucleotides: TGTGCCAGCACCTTCGGGACTAGCGGCCACAATGAGCAGTTCTTC.

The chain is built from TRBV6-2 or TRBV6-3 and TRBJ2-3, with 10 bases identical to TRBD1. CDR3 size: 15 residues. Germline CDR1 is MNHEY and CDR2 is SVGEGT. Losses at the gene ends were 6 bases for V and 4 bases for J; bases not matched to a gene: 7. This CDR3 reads CASSPAGQGADTQYF. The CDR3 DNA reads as TGTGCCAGCAGCCCTGCCGGACAGGGGGCAGATACGCAGTATTTT.

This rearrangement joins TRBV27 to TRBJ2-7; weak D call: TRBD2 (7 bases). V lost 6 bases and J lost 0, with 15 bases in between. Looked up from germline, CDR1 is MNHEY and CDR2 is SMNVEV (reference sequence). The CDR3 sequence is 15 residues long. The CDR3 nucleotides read TGTGCCAGCAGCTCGACCGGGGGGCTCTCCTACGAGCAGTACTTC. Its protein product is CASSSTGGLSYEQYF.

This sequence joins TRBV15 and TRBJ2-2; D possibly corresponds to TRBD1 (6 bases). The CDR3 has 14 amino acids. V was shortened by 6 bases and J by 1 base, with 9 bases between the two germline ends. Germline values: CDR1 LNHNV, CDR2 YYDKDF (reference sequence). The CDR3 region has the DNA TGTGCCACCAGTAGGGACAAGAACACCGGGGAGCTGTTTTTT. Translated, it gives CATSRDKNTGELFF.

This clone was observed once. The CDR3 protein is CASSLRDRGNTIYF. Here the CDR3 DNA reads TGCGCCAGCAGCCTGAGGGACAGAGGAAACACCATATATTTT. The chain joins TRBV5-1 to TRBJ1-3; TRBD1 aligns across 7 bases. This CDR3 spans 14 amino acids. V lost 4 bases, J lost 4 bases, and 5 bases stayed unmatched. Germline CDR1 reads SGHRS; CDR2 reads YFSETQ.

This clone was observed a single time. The CDR3 DNA follows: TGTGCCAGCACCTTCCGGGACAGGGGGTGGTCAGATACGCAGTATTTT. As protein: CASTFRDRGWSDTQYF. The V call is TRBV5-8, the J call TRBJ2-3, with 11 bases matching TRBD1. Germline loops: CDR1 SGHTS, CDR2 YDEGEE. This CDR3 comprises 16 residues. After removal of 6 bases from V and 4 bases from J, the junction contained 10 bases not matched to a gene.

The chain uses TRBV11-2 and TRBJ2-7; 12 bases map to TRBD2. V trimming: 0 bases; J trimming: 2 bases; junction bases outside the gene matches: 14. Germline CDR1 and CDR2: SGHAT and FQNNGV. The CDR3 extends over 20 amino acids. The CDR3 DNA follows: TGTGCCAGCAGCTTAGAAATTGGGACTAGCGGGTCTCTGAGGGCCTACGAGCAGTACTTC. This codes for CASSLEIGTSGSLRAYEQYF.

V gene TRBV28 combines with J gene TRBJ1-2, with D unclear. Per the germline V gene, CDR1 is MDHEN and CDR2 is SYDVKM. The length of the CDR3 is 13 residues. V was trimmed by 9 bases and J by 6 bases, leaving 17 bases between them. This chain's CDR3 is CASWSGWQHGYTF. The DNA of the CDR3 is TGTGCCAGTTGGAGTGGATGGCAGCATGGCTACACCTTC.

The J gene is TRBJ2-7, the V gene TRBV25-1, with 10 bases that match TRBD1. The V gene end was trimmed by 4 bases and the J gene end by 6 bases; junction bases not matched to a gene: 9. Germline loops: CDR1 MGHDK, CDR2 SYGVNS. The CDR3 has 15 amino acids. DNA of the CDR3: TGTGCCAGCAGTGGGACAGGGGGGTTATTGGGCGAGCAGTACTTC. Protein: CASSGTGGLLGEQYF.